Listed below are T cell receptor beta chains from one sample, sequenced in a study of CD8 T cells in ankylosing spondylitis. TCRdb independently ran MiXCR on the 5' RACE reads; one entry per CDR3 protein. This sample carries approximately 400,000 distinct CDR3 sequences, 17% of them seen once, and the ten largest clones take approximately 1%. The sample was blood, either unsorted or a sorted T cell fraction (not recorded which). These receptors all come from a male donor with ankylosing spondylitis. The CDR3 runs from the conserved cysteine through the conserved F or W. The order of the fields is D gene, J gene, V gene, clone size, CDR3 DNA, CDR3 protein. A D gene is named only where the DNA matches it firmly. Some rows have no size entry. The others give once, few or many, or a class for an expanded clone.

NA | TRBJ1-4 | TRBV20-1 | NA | TGCAGTGCCGGGGGCCAGTATAATGAAAAACTGTTTTTT | CSAGGQYNEKLFF
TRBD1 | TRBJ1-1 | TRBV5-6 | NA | TGTGCCAGCAGCGGGGACAGTGAAGCTTTCTTT | CASSGDSEAFF
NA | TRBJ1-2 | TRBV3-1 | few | TGTGCCAGCAGCCAAGGGGGAATTAACTATGGCTACACCTTC | CASSQGGINYGYTF
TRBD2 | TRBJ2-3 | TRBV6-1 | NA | TGTGCCAGCAGGGCTAGCGGAACCACAGATACGCAGTATTTT | CASRASGTTDTQYF
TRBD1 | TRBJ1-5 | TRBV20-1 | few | TGCAGTGCAAGGACAGGCCGAGCGGCCAATCAGCCCCAGCATTTT | CSARTGRAANQPQHF
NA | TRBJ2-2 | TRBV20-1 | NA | TGCAGTGCTAGACAGGGAGCCGGGGAGCTGTTTTTT | CSARQGAGELFF
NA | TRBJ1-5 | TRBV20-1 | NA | TGCAGTGCTATAACCCCGGGCCTCAATCAGCCCCAGCATTTT | CSAITPGLNQPQHF
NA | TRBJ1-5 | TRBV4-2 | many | TGTGCCAGCAGCCAAGTGGGTTGGAATCAGCCCCAGCATTTT | CASSQVGWNQPQHF
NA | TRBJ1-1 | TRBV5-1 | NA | TGCGCCAGCAGGCAGGACAGTGGATGGGACACTGAAGCTTTCTTT | CASRQDSGWDTEAFF
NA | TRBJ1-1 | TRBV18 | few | TGTGCCAGCTCACAAACTAGCAGGGTCGAATATCACACTGAAGCTTTCTTT | CASSQTSRVEYHTEAFF
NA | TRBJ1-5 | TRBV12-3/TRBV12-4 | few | TGTGCCAGCAGGTCCGGCAATCAGCCCCAGCATTTT | CASRSGNQPQHF
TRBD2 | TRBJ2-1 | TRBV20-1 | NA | TGCAGTGCCAGCAACAGGACTAGCGTTTACAATGAGCAGTTCTTC | CSASNRTSVYNEQFF
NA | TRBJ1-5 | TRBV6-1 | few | TGTGCCGGCAATCAGCCCCAGCATTTT | CAGNQPQHF
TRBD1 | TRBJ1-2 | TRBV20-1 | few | TGCAGTGCTACCCCGGGACAGGAACCACTTGTTGGCTACACCTTC | CSATPGQEPLVGYTF
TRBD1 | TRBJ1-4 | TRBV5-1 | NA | TGCGCCAGCAGTCTCGGACAGGGAGGAAACGAAAAACTGTTTTTT | CASSLGQGGNEKLFF
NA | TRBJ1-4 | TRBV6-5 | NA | TGTGCCAGCAGTTACTCGGCAGGCTATGGGGAAAAACTGTTTTTT | CASSYSAGYGEKLFF
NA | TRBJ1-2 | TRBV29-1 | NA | TGCAGCGTTGGTGACAAGGAAAGGGGAACTTATGGCTACACCTTC | CSVGDKERGTYGYTF
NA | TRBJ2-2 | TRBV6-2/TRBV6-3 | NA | TGTGCCAGCGGGCGGGTAACGATCGCGAACACCGGGGAGCTGTTTTTT | CASGRVTIANTGELFF
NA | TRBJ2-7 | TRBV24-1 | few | TGTGCCACCAGTGCCGCGGGATCCTACGAGCAGTACTTC | CATSAAGSYEQYF
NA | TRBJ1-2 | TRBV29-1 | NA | TGCAGCGTTGAGGGGGGTTTAAACTATGGCTACACCTTC | CSVEGGLNYGYTF
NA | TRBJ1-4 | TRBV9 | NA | TGTGCCAGCAGCGTTGCCGGGGCTAATGAAAAACTGTTTTTT | CASSVAGANEKLFF
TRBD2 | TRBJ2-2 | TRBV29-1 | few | TGCAGCGTTGAAGTCTTCGGGGGACTAGCGGGAGGGAGAGGCACCGGGGAGCTGTTTTTT | CSVEVFGGLAGGRGTGELFF
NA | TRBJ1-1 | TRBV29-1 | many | TGCAGCGTTGCCTTGAACACTGAAGCTTTCTTT | CSVALNTEAFF
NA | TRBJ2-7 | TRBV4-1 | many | TGCGCCAGCAGCCAAGGGACCAGCAACTCCTACGAGCAGTACTTC | CASSQGTSNSYEQYF
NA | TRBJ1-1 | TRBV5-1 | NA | TGCGCCAGCAGCTTCGGCAGTTACATGAACACTGAAGCTTTCTTT | CASSFGSYMNTEAFF
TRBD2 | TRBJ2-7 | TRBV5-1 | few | TGCGCCAGCAGCCCGGGGGGAGCGGGACGAGACCACGAGCAGTACTTC | CASSPGGAGRDHEQYF
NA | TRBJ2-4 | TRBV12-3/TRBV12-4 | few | TGTGCCAGCAGTTTAGGTTCGAACATTCAGTACTTC | CASSLGSNIQYF
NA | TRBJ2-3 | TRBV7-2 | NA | TGTGCCAGCAGCGTAATGGGGGTCACAGATACGCAGTATTTT | CASSVMGVTDTQYF
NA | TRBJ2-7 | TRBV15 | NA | TGTGCCACCAGCAGAGACAGGGGAGGTAGCTACGAGCAGTACTTC | CATSRDRGGSYEQYF